The clone carrying this TCR beta chain was observed a handful of times. The antigen is not known. This may arise from a read error, as a much more abundant clone is one base away. PCR was performed a second time for about 6 to 11 cycles using a sample-barcoded 5' primer and a J-beta primer mix. From the 5' RACE reads, TCRdb called clonotypes with MiXCR, one entry per CDR3 protein. This table holds more than 800,000 distinct CDR3 sequences, more than 25% found once. In each sample, at least 7 million PBMCs were isolated. This sample stems from a study of blood T cells in healthy people across ages. General study findings and limits: Compared with aged donors, long-lived donors showed fewer expanded clones, suggesting selection.

The CDR3 is 13 residues long. Germline CDR1 DFQATT, CDR2 SNEGSKA (reference sequence). V dropped 3 bases and J dropped 4 bases, with 13 bases sitting between them. The sequencing sample was made of blood. This chain connects TRBV20-1 to TRBJ2-7; no definite D call. This TCR was sampled from a woman of 80 years or more in good health. In DNA form, the CDR3 reads TGCAGTGCTAGGGTAGGTGGCCCTTACGAGCAGTACTTC. This codes for CSARVGGPYEQYF.